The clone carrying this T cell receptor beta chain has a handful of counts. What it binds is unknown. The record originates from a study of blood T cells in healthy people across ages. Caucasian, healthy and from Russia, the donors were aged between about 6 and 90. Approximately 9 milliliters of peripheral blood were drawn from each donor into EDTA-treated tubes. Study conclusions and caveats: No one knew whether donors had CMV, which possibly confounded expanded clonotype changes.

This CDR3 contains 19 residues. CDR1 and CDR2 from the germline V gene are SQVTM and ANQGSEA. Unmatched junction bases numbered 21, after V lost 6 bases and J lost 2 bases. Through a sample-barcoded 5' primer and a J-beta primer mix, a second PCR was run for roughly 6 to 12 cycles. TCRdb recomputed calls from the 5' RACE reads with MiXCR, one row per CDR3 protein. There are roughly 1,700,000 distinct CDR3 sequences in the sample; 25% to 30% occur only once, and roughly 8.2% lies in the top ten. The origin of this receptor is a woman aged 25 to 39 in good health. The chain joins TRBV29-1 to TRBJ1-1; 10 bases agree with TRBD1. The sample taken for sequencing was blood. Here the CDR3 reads CSVRDRGRMARTPNTEAFF. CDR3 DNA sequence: TGCAGCGTGCGAGACAGGGGGCGGATGGCCCGTACACCCAACACTGAAGCTTTCTTT.